This T cell receptor (beta chain) was recovered during a study of T cells in Graves' hyperthyroidism and ophthalmopathy. This clonotype was recorded many times. Its specificity is unknown. The V gene lost 3 bases and the J gene lost 2 bases, with 7 bases spanning the gap. CDR3 length: 13 amino acids. Germline V gene sequence: CDR1 SEHNR, CDR2 FQNEAQ (reference sequence). Study conclusions and caveats: Stable hyperthyroidism was told apart from ophthalmopathy by a model built on 13 V-J features. Ophthalmopathy was identified by the model a median about 6.8 months ahead of onset. Most thyroid clonotypes that were expanded above 0.001 also turned up in blood.

Using RNA transcripts as the source, TCR beta CDR3 regions were amplified. A set of HTBI primers served as the primers for a first-round RT-PCR of the TCR CDR3. TCRdb reprocessed the multiplex PCR reads with MiXCR, giving one entry per CDR3 protein. This sample has some 550,000 distinct CDR3 sequences, with around 16% found just once. The clonotype originates from a woman aged 40 to 50 with Graves' ophthalmopathy. The chain is built from TRBV7-9 and TRBJ1-1; D might be TRBD1 (5 bases). Source material: blood. DNA for the CDR3: TGTGCCAGCAGCTTGACAGATAACACTGAAGCTTTCTTT. This translates into CASSLTDNTEAFF. Full variable domain (outside the CDR3, taken from reference TRBV7-9 and TRBJ1-1): DTGVSQNPRHKITKRGQNVTFRCDPISEHNRLYWYRQTLGQGPEFLTYFQNEAQLEKSRLLSDRFSAERPKGSFSTLEIQRTEQGDSAMYLCASSLTDNTEAFFGQGTRLTVV.